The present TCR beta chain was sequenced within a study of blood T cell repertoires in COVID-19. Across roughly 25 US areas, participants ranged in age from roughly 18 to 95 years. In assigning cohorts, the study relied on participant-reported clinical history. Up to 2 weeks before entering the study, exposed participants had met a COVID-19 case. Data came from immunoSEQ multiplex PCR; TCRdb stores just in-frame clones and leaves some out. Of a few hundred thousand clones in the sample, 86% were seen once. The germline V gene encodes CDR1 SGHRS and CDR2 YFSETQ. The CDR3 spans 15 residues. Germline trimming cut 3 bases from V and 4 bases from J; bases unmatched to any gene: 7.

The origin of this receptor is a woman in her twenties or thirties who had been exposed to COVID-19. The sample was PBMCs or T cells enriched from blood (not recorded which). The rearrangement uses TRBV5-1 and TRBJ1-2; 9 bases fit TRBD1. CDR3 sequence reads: CASSSGTGFAYGYTF. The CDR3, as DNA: TGCGCCAGCAGCTCCGGGACAGGGTTTGCCTATGGCTACACCTTC.